What follows are 26 T cell receptor beta chains derived from one specimen sequenced in a study of OX40 agonist ivuxolimab in advanced cancers. Profiling relied on immunoSEQ multiplex PCR, and the TCRdb table lists in-frame clones only, not all of them. Of 35,000 to 45,000 clones in the sample, under 90% were seen once. Material: CD4+ or CD8+ T cells sorted from blood, obtained in a trial of the OX40 agonist ivuxolimab. These receptors all come from an adult with an advanced solid tumor such as melanoma, head and neck, liver or kidney cancer.

The CDR3 nucleotides read TGTGCCAGCAGTGTCCGTCGGGGAGTCAGCTCCTACAATGAGCAGTTCTTC. This sequence encodes CASSVRRGVSSYNEQFF. V and J are TRBV2 and TRBJ2-1; perhaps TRBD2 as D (5 bases). Trimming removed 4 bases from V and 0 bases from J, with 16 bases in between. Germline V gene lookup returns CDR1 SNHLY and CDR2 FYNNEI. This CDR3 is 17 amino acids long.

This clone was picked up a small number of times. The same CDR3 is also encoded by other DNA sequences in this sample. The chain is built from TRBV29-1 and TRBJ2-7, with a tentative D call TRBD2 (6 bases). This CDR3 is built from 12 residues. In germline, CDR1 is SQVTM, CDR2 ANQGSEA. The V and J ends lost 4 bases and 2 bases respectively, with 9 bases between them. The CDR3 region has the DNA TGCAGCGTTGCATCGGGGGCCTACGAGCAGTACTTC. Translating it yields CSVASGAYEQYF.

V gene TRBV9 combines with J gene TRBJ2-1; D is unclear. V was clipped by 4 bases and J by 9 bases, with 14 bases between them. CDR3 length: 13 amino acids. Germline V CDR1 and CDR2: SGDLS, YYNGEE. As DNA, the CDR3 is TGTGCCAGCAGCCATACGGCTAGTCTTGAGCAGTTCTTC. Protein product: CASSHTASLEQFF.

The table lists this clone with a few counts. The chain uses TRBV29-1 and TRBJ2-2; D may be TRBD1 or TRBD2 (5 bases each). The CDR3 runs to 13 residues. From germline, CDR1 is SQVTM and CDR2 ANQGSEA. Trimming left V 4 bases short and J 6 bases short, with 12 bases between. The DNA of the CDR3 is TGCAGCGTTGTATGGGACGCGGCCGGGGAGCTGTTTTTT. It yields the protein CSVVWDAAGELFF.

This sequence joins TRBV30 and TRBJ1-2; 7 bases align to TRBD1. Germline V gene lookup returns CDR1 GTSNPN and CDR2 SVGIG (reference sequence). There are 19 residues in the CDR3. The V segment lost 2 bases and the J segment 1 base; nucleotides outside the gene matches: 19. The CDR3 bases are TGTGCCTGGAGTCCCTCAGGGGGTATGGAGAAGGGGGGTAACTATGGCTACACCTTC. It codes for CAWSPSGGMEKGGNYGYTF.

The V gene is TRBV7-3, the J gene TRBJ1-2; 9 positions agree with TRBD1. Germline V gene sequence: CDR1 SGHTA, CDR2 FQGTGA. This CDR3 is built from 15 residues. After removal of 4 bases from V and 8 bases from J, the junction contained 11 bases not matched to a gene. The CDR3 DNA is TGTGCCAGCAGCTCTAGAACCCGGGACAGGGAGGGCTACACCTTC. The encoded protein is CASSSRTRDREGYTF.

The CDR3 is CAWSRGLNTEAFF. The CDR3 bases are TGTGCCTGGAGTCGGGGATTGAACACTGAAGCTTTCTTT. This chain joins TRBV30 and TRBJ1-1; D gene unclear. This CDR3 region has 13 residues. Germline V gene data show CDR1 as GTSNPN and CDR2 as SVGIG (reference sequence). Trimming shortened V by 2 bases and J by 0 bases, and 7 bases separated the two germline ends.

This chain uses TRBV6-5 with TRBJ1-2, with a tentative D call TRBD1 (6 bases). Between the trimmed V and J ends, which lost 8 bases and 0 bases, there was a span of 13 bases. In germline, CDR1 is MNHEY, CDR2 SVGAGI. This CDR3 is 14 amino acids long. The CDR3 region has the DNA TGTGCCAGCGGATTTGAGGGGGCTAACTATGGCTACACCTTC. Translating gives CASGFEGANYGYTF.

This clone was observed a single time. This rearrangement joins TRBV7-2 to TRBJ2-6; D is possibly TRBD1 or TRBD2 (6 bases each). V was cut by 11 bases and J by 4 bases, with 15 bases left in between. CDR3 length: 14 amino acids. Germline loops: CDR1 SGHTA, CDR2 FQGNSA. The chain's CDR3 is CAGSGAGGANVLTF. CDR3 coding DNA: TGTGCCGGCTCGGGGGCAGGAGGGGCCAACGTCCTGACTTTC.

This rearrangement joins TRBV6-5 to TRBJ2-7; perhaps TRBD2 as D (5 bases). The CDR3 spans 15 residues. The germline gives CDR1 MNHEY, CDR2 SVGAGI. The V and J ends lost 4 bases and 5 bases respectively, with 18 bases between them. The CDR3 region is CASSFRDSGSHEQYF. The CDR3 coding sequence is TGTGCCAGCAGTTTTAGAGACTCGGGGTCCCACGAGCAGTACTTC.

The chain is built from TRBV4-3 and TRBJ2-1; 14 bases are a match to TRBD2. Trimming took 4 bases from V and 5 from J; bases not matched to a gene: 4. The CDR3 extends over 16 amino acids. Germline assignment: CDR1 LGHNA and CDR2 YSLEER. CDR3 protein: CASSRGLAGDDNEQFF. For the CDR3, the DNA is TGCGCCAGCAGCCGGGGACTAGCGGGAGACGACAATGAGCAGTTCTTC.

The chain links TRBV28 to TRBJ2-7, with 7 bases that match TRBD2. From germline, CDR1 is MDHEN and CDR2 SYDVKM. The CDR3 consists of 15 residues. DNA for the CDR3: TGTGCTATTCTTCAGAGCGGGAAGACCTCCTACGAGCAGTACTTC. Amino acid sequence: CAILQSGKTSYEQYF.

This chain links TRBV7-9 with TRBJ2-7; 8 bases line up with TRBD1. The CDR3 is 15 residues long. Looked up from germline, CDR1 is SEHNR and CDR2 is FQNEAQ (reference sequence). The ends lost 4 bases at V and 2 bases at J; junction bases unmatched: 7. This CDR3 reads CASSSRRTGPYEQYF. DNA of the CDR3: TGTGCCAGCAGCTCTCGTCGGACAGGGCCCTACGAGCAGTACTTC.

The chain joins TRBV18 to TRBJ2-7; D perhaps matches TRBD1 (5 bases). Trimming left V 3 bases short and J 6 bases short, with 21 bases between. The CDR3 sequence is 16 residues long. Germline assignment: CDR1 KGHSH and CDR2 LQKENI. The CDR3 DNA follows: TGTGCCAGCTCACCGGTTGGAGACAGCTTGACGGGCGAGCAGTACTTC. Translation: CASSPVGDSLTGEQYF.

The CDR3 reads CASSDVSGGTQYF. CDR3 sequence (DNA): TGTGCCAGCAGTGACGTTTCCGGAGGCACGCAGTATTTT. The J gene is TRBJ2-3, the V gene TRBV6-4, with a possible D match to TRBD2 (5 bases). CDR1 MRHNA and CDR2 SNTAGT come from the germline V gene. V was shortened by 2 bases and J by 9 bases, with 12 bases between the two germline ends. The CDR3 totals 13 residues.

The V and J genes are TRBV5-1 and TRBJ1-6, with TRBD1 identical over 10 bases. Trimming cost V 2 bases and J 5 bases; bases outside gene matches: 4. Looked up from germline, CDR1 is SGHRS and CDR2 is YFSETQ. This CDR3 region has 16 residues. The CDR3 nucleotides are TGCGCCAGCAGCTTTATAGGACAGGGGGATAATTCACCCCTCCACTTT. Translated, it gives CASSFIGQGDNSPLHF.

This clone was seen only a few times. The J gene is TRBJ1-5, the V gene TRBV2; D remains unclear. This CDR3 is 12 amino acids long. Germline loops: CDR1 SNHLY, CDR2 FYNNEI. Trimming stripped 3 bases from V and 4 bases from J, with 4 bases between. The CDR3 DNA reads TGTGCCAGCAGTGAGGCTAATCAGCCCCAGCATTTT. It codes for CASSEANQPQHF.

The table lists this clone with a count of one. This chain connects TRBV5-1 to TRBJ2-3; tentatively, D is TRBD1 (5 bases). This CDR3 is 13 amino acids long. From germline, CDR1 is SGHRS and CDR2 YFSETQ. V lost 2 bases, J lost 6 bases, and 10 bases lay in between. The CDR3 nucleotides read TGCGCCAGCAGCTTCCTCCAGGGTGATACGCAGTATTTT. Translation gives CASSFLQGDTQYF.

The chain is built from TRBV19 and TRBJ2-7; 14 positions agree with TRBD2. Germline V gene data show CDR1 as LNHDA and CDR2 as SQIVND (reference sequence). V dropped 5 bases and J dropped 2; count of bases not matched to a gene: 5. This CDR3 comprises 16 residues. In DNA, the CDR3 is TGTGCCAGTAGTGTCTCGACTAGCGGGAGGGCCTACGAGCAGTACTTC. As protein: CASSVSTSGRAYEQYF.

The rearrangement links TRBV6-6 to TRBJ2-7, with TRBD1 as a possible D gene (6 bases). Trimming removed 9 bases at V and 0 bases at J, with 9 bases between. Germline V gene sequence: CDR1 MNHNY, CDR2 SVGAGI (reference sequence). CDR3 size: 12 residues. The CDR3 here is CASGGGSYEQYF. CDR3 sequence (DNA): TGTGCCAGTGGGGGCGGCTCCTACGAGCAGTACTTC.

The CDR3: CASSLAGNEQFF. The CDR3 nucleotides are TGTGCCAGCAGCTTGGCAGGGAATGAGCAGTTCTTC. This chain joins TRBV5-4 and TRBJ2-1; D may be TRBD1 (5 bases). Trimming stripped 0 bases from V and 7 bases from J, with 5 bases between. The CDR3 contains 12 residues. Germline V gene lookup returns CDR1 SGHNT and CDR2 YYREEE (reference sequence).

The chain has TRBV7-9 and TRBJ1-2, with 12 bases lining up with TRBD1. CDR1 SEHNR and CDR2 FQNEAQ come from the germline V gene (reference sequence). V was clipped by 3 bases and J by 7 bases; unmatched bases: 6. CDR3 size: 15 residues. The chain's CDR3 is CASSLGTGGLSGYTF. CDR3 in DNA: TGTGCCAGCAGCTTGGGGACAGGGGGCTTAAGTGGCTACACCTTC.

V and J are TRBV18 and TRBJ2-4; 8 bases line up with TRBD2. This CDR3 contains 16 residues. J was trimmed by 8 bases and V by 2 bases; bases with no gene match: 11. The germline gives CDR1 KGHSH, CDR2 LQKENI. The DNA of the CDR3 is TGTGCCAGCTCACCAGACGGTAGCGGGAAGGGGTACATTCAGTACTTC. This codes for CASSPDGSGKGYIQYF.

The CDR3 DNA follows: TGTGCCAGCAGCCCTGGGGTAGCCAAAAACATTCAGTACTTC. This translates into CASSPGVAKNIQYF. V is TRBV7-9 and J is TRBJ2-4; D uncertain. The CDR3 spans 14 residues. V shed 5 bases and J shed 0 bases, with 8 bases lying between them. Looked up from germline, CDR1 is SEHNR and CDR2 is FQNEAQ (reference sequence).

V is TRBV19 and J is TRBJ2-3; 13 bases align to TRBD2. With 4 bases clipped from V and 7 bases from J, the junction kept 11 bases outside the gene matches. CDR1 is LNHDA and CDR2 is SQIVND in the germline V gene (reference sequence). The CDR3 has 17 residues. CDR3 loop: CASSRTSGSSGPNTQYF. DNA of the CDR3: TGTGCCAGTAGTAGGACTAGCGGGAGTTCCGGCCCTAATACGCAGTATTTT. The full variable domain, its missing parts supplied by reference TRBV19 and TRBJ2-3, is DGGITQSPKYLFRKEGQNVTLSCEQNLNHDAMYWYRQDPGQGLRLIYYSQIVNDFQKGDIAEGYSVSREKKESFPLTVTSAQKNPTAFYLCASSRTSGSSGPNTQYFGPGTRLTVL.

This sequence joins TRBV6-1 and TRBJ2-1, with 8 bases fitting TRBD1. CDR3 length equals 15 residues. The ends lost 1 base at V and 1 base at J; junction bases unmatched: 0. From germline, CDR1 is MNHNS and CDR2 SASEGT. CDR3 residues: CASSEGTGSYNEQFF. In DNA form, the CDR3 reads TGTGCCAGCAGTGAAGGGACAGGGTCCTACAATGAGCAGTTCTTC.